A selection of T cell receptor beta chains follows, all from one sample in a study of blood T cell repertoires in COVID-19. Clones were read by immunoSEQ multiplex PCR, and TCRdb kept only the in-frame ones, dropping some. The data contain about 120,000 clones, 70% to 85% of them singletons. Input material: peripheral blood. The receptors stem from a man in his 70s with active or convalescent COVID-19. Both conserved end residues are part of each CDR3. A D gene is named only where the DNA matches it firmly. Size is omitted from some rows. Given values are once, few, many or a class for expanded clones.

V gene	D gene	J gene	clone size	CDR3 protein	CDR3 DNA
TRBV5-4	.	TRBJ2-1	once	CASSAAGVVYNEQFF	TGTGCCAGCAGCGCCGCCGGGGTCGTGTACAATGAGCAGTTCTTC
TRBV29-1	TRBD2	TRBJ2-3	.	CSVGASGGSDTQYF	TGCAGCGTTGGAGCTAGCGGGGGTTCAGATACGCAGTATTTT
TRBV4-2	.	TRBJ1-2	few	CASSQEGTYGYTF	TGTGCCAGCAGCCAGGAGGGTACCTATGGCTACACCTTC
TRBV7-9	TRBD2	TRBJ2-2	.	CASSFFGRAGTGELFF	TGTGCCAGCAGCTTCTTCGGGAGGGCGGGCACCGGGGAGCTGTTTTTT
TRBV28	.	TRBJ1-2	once	CASTVQGRNYGYTF	TGTGCCAGCACCGTGCAGGGCCGGAACTATGGCTACACCTTC
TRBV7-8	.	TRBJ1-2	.	CASSLVRGEGYTF	TGTGCCAGCAGCTTAGTTCGGGGGGAAGGCTACACCTTC
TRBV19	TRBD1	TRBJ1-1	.	CASSPDRGQGSTEAFF	TGTGCCAGTAGTCCGGACAGGGGGCAAGGGAGCACTGAAGCTTTCTTT
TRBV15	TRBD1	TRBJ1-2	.	CATSDPGQEPLNYGYTF	TGTGCCACCAGCGACCCGGGACAGGAGCCGCTAAACTATGGCTACACCTTC
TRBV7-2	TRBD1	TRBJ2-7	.	CASSLVAGGGNEQYF	TGTGCCAGCAGCTTAGTGGCAGGGGGCGGAAACGAGCAGTACTTC
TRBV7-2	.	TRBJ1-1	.	CASRPFGSNTEAFF	TGTGCCAGCAGACCTTTCGGGTCGAACACTGAAGCTTTCTTT
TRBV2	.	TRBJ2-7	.	CASSPRAGPSYEQYF	TGTGCCAGCAGTCCCCGCGCGGGTCCCTCCTACGAGCAGTACTTC
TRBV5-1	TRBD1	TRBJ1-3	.	CASSLGRGLVENTIYF	TGCGCCAGCAGCTTGGGCAGGGGGCTTGTTGAAAACACCATATATTTT
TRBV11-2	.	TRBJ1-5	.	CASSLGGGYGNQPQHF	TGTGCCAGCAGCTTAGGGGGGGGTTACGGCAATCAGCCCCAGCATTTT
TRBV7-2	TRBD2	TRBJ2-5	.	CASRRGTSGDTQYF	TGTGCCAGCAGACGAGGGACTAGCGGGGATACCCAGTACTTC
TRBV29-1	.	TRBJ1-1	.	CSVESSGYTEAFF	TGCAGCGTTGAAAGTTCAGGGTACACTGAAGCTTTCTTT
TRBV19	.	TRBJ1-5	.	CASSSLQNSNQPQHF	TGTGCCAGTAGTTCCCTGCAGAATAGCAATCAGCCCCAGCATTTT
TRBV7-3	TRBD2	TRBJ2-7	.	CASSSPVPGGRWAPYEQYF	TGTGCCAGCAGCTCTCCTGTGCCGGGCGGGAGATGGGCCCCCTACGAGCAGTACTTC
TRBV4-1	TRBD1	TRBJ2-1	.	CASSQKDRGQFF	TGCGCCAGCAGCCAGAAGGACAGGGGGCAGTTCTTC
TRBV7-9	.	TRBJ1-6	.	CASSKKRDNYSPLHF	TGTGCCAGCAGCAAGAAACGGGACAACTATTCACCCCTCCACTTT
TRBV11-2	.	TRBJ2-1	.	CASSLYRGSSYNEQFF	TGTGCCAGCAGCTTATATAGGGGGAGCTCCTACAATGAGCAGTTCTTC
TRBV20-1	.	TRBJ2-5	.	CSASRGGDLETQYF	TGCAGTGCTAGTCGAGGGGGTGATCTGGAGACCCAGTACTTC
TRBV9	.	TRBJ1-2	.	CASSPPTEISYGYTF	TGTGCCAGCAGCCCACCGACAGAAATTAGTTATGGCTACACCTTC
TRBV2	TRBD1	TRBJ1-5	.	CASSELGQSNQPQHF	TGTGCCAGCAGTGAACTGGGACAGAGCAATCAGCCCCAGCATTTT
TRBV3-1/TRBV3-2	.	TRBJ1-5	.	CASSQDIRQMGITCEPQHF	TGTGCCAGCAGCCAAGATATAAGGCAGATGGGCATCACATGCGAGCCCCAGCATTTT
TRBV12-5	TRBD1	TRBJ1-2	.	CASGLEQGPTNYGYTF	TGTGCTAGTGGTTTGGAACAGGGGCCTACTAACTATGGCTACACCTTC
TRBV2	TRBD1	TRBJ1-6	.	CASRPGQVNSPLHF	TGTGCCAGCAGACCGGGACAGGTTAATTCACCCCTCCACTTT
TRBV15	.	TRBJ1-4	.	CATSRAQRPNEKLFF	TGTGCCACCAGCAGAGCACAGAGACCTAATGAAAAACTGTTTTTT
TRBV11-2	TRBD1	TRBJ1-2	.	CASSRGTGVGGYTF	TGTGCCAGCAGCCGGGGGACAGGGGTCGGTGGCTACACCTTC
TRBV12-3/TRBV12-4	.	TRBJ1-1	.	CASSPQYVAEAFF	TGTGCCAGCAGTCCGCAGTACGTCGCTGAAGCTTTCTTT
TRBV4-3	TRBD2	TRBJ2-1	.	CASSQAAGGYNEQFF	TGCGCCAGCAGCCAGGCAGCGGGAGGATACAATGAGCAGTTCTTC
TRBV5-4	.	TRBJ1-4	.	CASSLQTTNEKLFF	TGTGCCAGCAGCTTACAGACAACTAATGAAAAACTGTTTTTT
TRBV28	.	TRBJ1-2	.	CASSSSGFNYGYTF	TGTGCCAGCAGCTCCTCGGGTTTTAACTATGGCTACACCTTC
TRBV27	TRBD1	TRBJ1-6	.	CASSRQGFTALHF	TGTGCCAGCAGTAGACAGGGGTTTACAGCCCTCCACTTT
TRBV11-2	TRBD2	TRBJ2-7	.	CASSLARLAGLHEQYF	TGTGCCAGCAGCTTAGCCCGACTAGCGGGACTCCACGAGCAGTACTTC
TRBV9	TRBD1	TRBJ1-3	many	CASSDGTGLYSTGNTIYF	TGTGCCAGCAGCGACGGGACAGGCCTCTATTCGACGGGAAACACCATATATTTT
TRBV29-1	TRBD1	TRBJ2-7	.	CSVDRTGSLEQYF	TGCAGCGTTGATCGGACAGGGTCACTCGAGCAGTACTTC
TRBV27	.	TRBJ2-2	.	CASKSGMATGELFF	TGTGCCAGCAAGTCAGGGATGGCGACCGGGGAGCTGTTTTTT
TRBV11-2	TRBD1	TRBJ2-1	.	CASSLGTGGTYNEQFF	TGTGCCAGCAGCTTAGGGACAGGGGGAACCTACAATGAGCAGTTCTTC
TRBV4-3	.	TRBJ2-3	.	CASSPTAGGTQYF	TGCGCCAGCAGCCCCACGGCTGGAGGTACGCAGTATTTT
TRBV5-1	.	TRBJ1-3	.	CASSLEGGTGNTIYF	TGCGCCAGCAGCTTGGAGGGAGGGACTGGAAACACCATATATTTT
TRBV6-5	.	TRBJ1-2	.	CASRAGGGGYTF	TGTGCCAGCAGGGCCGGGGGGGGAGGCTACACCTTC
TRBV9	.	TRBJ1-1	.	CASSKSGGPLNTEAFF	TGTGCCAGCAGCAAAAGCGGGGGTCCCCTCAACACTGAAGCTTTCTTT
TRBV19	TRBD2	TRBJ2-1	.	CATSEGRRGNEQFF	TGTGCCACCTCCGAGGGGCGGCGGGGGAATGAGCAGTTCTTC
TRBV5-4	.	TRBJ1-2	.	CASSPGQSNYGYTF	TGTGCCAGCAGCCCTGGACAGTCTAACTATGGCTACACCTTC
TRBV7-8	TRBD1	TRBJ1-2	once	CASSLDTGAGYGYTF	TGTGCCAGCAGCTTAGACACAGGGGCCGGCTATGGCTACACCTTC
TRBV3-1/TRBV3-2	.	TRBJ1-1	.	CASSQGGGLAFF	TGTGCCAGCAGCCAAGGGGGGGGGCTTGCTTTCTTT
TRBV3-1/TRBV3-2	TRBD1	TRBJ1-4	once	CASGDRATNEKLFF	TGTGCCAGCGGGGACAGAGCAACTAATGAAAAACTGTTTTTT
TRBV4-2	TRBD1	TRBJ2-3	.	CASSQGDRGDLDTQYF	TGTGCCAGCAGCCAAGGGGACAGGGGAGATTTAGATACGCAGTATTTT
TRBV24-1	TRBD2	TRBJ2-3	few	CATSRGTSGKYTQYF	TGTGCCACCAGTCGGGGGACTAGCGGGAAGTATACGCAGTATTTT
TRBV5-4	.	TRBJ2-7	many	CASSVGGRIYEQYF	TGTGCCAGCAGCGTGGGGGGGCGCATCTACGAGCAGTACTTC
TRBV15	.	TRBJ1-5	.	CATSRVWDTDQPQHF	TGTGCCACCAGCAGAGTCTGGGACACTGATCAGCCCCAGCATTTT
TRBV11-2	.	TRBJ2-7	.	CASSLGSYEQYF	TGTGCCAGCAGCTTGGGGAGCTACGAGCAGTACTTC